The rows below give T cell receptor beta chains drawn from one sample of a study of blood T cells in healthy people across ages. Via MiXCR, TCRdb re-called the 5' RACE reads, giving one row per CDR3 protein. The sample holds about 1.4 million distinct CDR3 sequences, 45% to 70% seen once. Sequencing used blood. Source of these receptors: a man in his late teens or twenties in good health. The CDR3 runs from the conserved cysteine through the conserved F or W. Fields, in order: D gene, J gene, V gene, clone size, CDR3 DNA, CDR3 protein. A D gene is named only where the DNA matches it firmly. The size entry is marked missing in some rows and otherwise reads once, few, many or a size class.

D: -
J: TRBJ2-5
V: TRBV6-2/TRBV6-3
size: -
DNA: TGTGCCAGCAATCTCTTGGGGTCCGGGGAAGAGACCCAGTACTTC
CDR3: CASNLLGSGEETQYF

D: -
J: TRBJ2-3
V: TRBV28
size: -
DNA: TGTGCCAGCAGTTTTACGGGGTCTGGGGCAGATACGCAGTATTTT
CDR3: CASSFTGSGADTQYF

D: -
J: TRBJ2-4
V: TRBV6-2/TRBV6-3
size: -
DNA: TGTGCCAGCAGCGAATTGACGGGGAAGTTGAACATTCAGTACTTC
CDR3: CASSELTGKLNIQYF

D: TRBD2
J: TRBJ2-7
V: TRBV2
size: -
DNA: TGTGCCAGCAATAAATTTAGCGGGAGGGCCGGCGAGCAGTACTTC
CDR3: CASNKFSGRAGEQYF

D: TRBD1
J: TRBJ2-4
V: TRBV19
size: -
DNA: TGTGCCAGTAGTTCCTTACAGGGGGACCTAGCCAAAAACATTCAGTACTTC
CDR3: CASSSLQGDLAKNIQYF

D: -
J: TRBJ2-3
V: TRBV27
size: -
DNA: TGTGTCAGCAGTTTAGCCGTGACAGATACGCAGTATTTT
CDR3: CVSSLAVTDTQYF

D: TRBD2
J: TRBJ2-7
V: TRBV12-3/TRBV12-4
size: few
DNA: TGTGCCAGCAGTTTAGCGGGACTAGCGGGAGTCTACGAGCAGTACTTC
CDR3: CASSLAGLAGVYEQYF

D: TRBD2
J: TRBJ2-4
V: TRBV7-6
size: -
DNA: TGTGCCAGCAGCCCGGATCCTAGCGGGAGTGCCAAAAACATTCAGTACTTC
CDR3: CASSPDPSGSAKNIQYF

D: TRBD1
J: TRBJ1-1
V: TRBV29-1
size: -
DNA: TGCAGCGTCGGGGGCGGGCCCGGGACAGGCACTGAAGCTTTCTTT
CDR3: CSVGGGPGTGTEAFF

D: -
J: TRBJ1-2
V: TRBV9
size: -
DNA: TGTGCCAGCAGCGTACCAGGGGATGGCTACACCTTC
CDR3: CASSVPGDGYTF

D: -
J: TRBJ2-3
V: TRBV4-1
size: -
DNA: TGCGCCAGCAGCCACGGATCTGGGACATCCCCAGATACGCAGTATTTT
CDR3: CASSHGSGTSPDTQYF

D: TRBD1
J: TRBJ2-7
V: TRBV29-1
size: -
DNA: TGCAGCGTTGAAGATCAGGGACAGGGGTTATCTTCCTACGAGCAGTACTTC
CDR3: CSVEDQGQGLSSYEQYF

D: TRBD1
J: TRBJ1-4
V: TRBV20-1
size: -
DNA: TGCAGTGCTACTACCGGGACAGGCGGCCCCGCAACTAATGAAAAACTGTTTTTT
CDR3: CSATTGTGGPATNEKLFF

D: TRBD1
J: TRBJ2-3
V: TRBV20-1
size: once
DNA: TGCAGTGCTAGAGACACCGGGACAGGGGGCACAGATACGCAGTATTTT
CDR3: CSARDTGTGGTDTQYF

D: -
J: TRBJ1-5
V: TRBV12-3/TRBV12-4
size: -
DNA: TGTGCCAGCAGTCCTATGGGGGGGGCAGGTAATCAGCCCCAGCATTTT
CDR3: CASSPMGGAGNQPQHF

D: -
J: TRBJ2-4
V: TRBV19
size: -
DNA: TGTGCCAGTAACCAGGGGCTAGCGGACCTAGCCAAAAACATTCAGTACTTC
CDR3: CASNQGLADLAKNIQYF

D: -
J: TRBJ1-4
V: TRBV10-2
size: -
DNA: TGCGCCATACGCCCTTCTGACAGCAATGAAAAACTGTTTTTT
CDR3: CAIRPSDSNEKLFF

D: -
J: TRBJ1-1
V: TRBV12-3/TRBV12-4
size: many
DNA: TGTGCCAGCAGTTTTAACACTGAAGCTTTCTTT
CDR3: CASSFNTEAFF

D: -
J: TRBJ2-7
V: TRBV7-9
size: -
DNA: TGTGCCAGCAGCTTAGCTTCCCGGGGGCCATTCTCCTACGAGCAGTACTTC
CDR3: CASSLASRGPFSYEQYF

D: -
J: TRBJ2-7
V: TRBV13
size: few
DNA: TGTGCCAGCAATCGGGAGTCCACCGAGCAGTACTTC
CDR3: CASNRESTEQYF

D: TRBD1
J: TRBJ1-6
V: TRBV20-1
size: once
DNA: TGCAGTGCAGAGGCCCGAACAGGGGTCAATTCACCCCTCCACTTT
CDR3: CSAEARTGVNSPLHF

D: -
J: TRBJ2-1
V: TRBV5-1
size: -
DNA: TGCGCCGGCCGCGCTTTTGGGGGTGAGCAGTTCTTC
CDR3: CAGRAFGGEQFF

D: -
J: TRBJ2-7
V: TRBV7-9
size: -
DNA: TGTGCCAGCAGCTCCATCGGGCGCTACGAGCAGTACTTC
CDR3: CASSSIGRYEQYF

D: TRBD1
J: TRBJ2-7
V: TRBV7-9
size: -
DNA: TGTGCCAGCAGCTCGGATTTGGGGGACAGGGTCTCGAACTTCTACGAGCAGTACTTC
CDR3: CASSSDLGDRVSNFYEQYF

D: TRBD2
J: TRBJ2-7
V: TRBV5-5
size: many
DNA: TGTGCCAGCAGTTATAGCGGGAGTCCGGTTTACGAGCAGTACTTC
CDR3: CASSYSGSPVYEQYF

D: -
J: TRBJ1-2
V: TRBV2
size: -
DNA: TGTGCCAGCGGGAGGTCGGGACACCTAGCGGCTGGCTACACCTTC
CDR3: CASGRSGHLAAGYTF

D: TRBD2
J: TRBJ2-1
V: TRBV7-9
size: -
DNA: TGTGCCAGCAGCCCAACTAGCGGGAGGGATTACAATGAGCAGTTCTTC
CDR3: CASSPTSGRDYNEQFF

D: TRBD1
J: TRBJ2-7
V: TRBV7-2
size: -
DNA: TGTGCCAGCAGTGACACTCCGGGACAGGGAAGCTACGAGCAGTACTTC
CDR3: CASSDTPGQGSYEQYF

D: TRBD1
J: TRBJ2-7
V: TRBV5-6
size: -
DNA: TGTGCCAGCAGCTTGGGGACAGGGGGAGTCGAGCAGTACTTC
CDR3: CASSLGTGGVEQYF

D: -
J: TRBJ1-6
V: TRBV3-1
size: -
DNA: TGTGCCAGCAGTCCCTCCACCTATAATTCACCCCTCCACTTT
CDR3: CASSPSTYNSPLHF

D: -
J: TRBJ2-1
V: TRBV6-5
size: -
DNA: TGTGCCAGCAGTTACAGGCAGGCAGCCTACAATGAGCAGTTCTTC
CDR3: CASSYRQAAYNEQFF

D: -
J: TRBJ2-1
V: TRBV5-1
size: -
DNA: TGCGCCAGCAGCTTGGGCCCTTCCGGAGCTTCCTACAATGAGCAGTTCTTC
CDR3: CASSLGPSGASYNEQFF

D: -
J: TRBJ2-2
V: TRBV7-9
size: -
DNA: TGTGCCAGCAGCCAGGTGGAGCTGTTTTTT
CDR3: CASSQVELFF

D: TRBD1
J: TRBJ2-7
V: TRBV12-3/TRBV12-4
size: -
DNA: TGTGCCAGCTTGTCCGGGGACAGATCAAGTGAATCCTACGAGCAGTACTTC
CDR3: CASLSGDRSSESYEQYF

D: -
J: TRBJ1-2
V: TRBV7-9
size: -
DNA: TGTGCCAGCAGCTTAGGTGCTGTAGGCTACACCTTC
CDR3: CASSLGAVGYTF

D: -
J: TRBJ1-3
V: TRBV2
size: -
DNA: TGTGCCAGCAGTGAAACCCCTATAGCTGGAAACACCATATATTTT
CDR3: CASSETPIAGNTIYF

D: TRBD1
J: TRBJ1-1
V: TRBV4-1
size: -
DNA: TGCGCCAGCAGCCTCCCCGGACAGGGAGCTTTCTTT
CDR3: CASSLPGQGAFF